This is a list of T cell receptor beta chains from one sample in a study of T cells in Graves' hyperthyroidism and ophthalmopathy. TCRdb recomputed calls from the multiplex PCR reads with MiXCR, one row per CDR3 protein. The sample includes hundreds of thousands of distinct CDR3 sequences, approximately 13% of them seen just once. Sequenced material: blood. These receptor sequences come from a woman aged 30 to 39 with Graves' hyperthyroidism that later progressed to Graves' ophthalmopathy. Each CDR3 is given with its conserved first and last residue. A D gene is named only where the DNA matches it firmly. A clone size is listed for some rows: how often the clone was seen (once, few, many), or a class if it is expanded.

D	V	size	J	DNA	CDR3
.	TRBV6-1	few	TRBJ2-1	TGTGCCACCGGACAACCTTCGGGCAATGAGCAGTTCTTC	CATGQPSGNEQFF
.	TRBV29-1	few	TRBJ2-7	TGCAGCGTTGAAGGTGGGATCAACGAGCAGTACTTC	CSVEGGINEQYF
.	TRBV30	many	TRBJ1-5	TGTGCCTGGAGTGTAGGGCAGGGAGCCGGTCAGCCCCAGCATTTT	CAWSVGQGAGQPQHF
TRBD1	TRBV28	.	TRBJ2-7	TGTGCCAGCAGTTTCACGGGACAGGGGGGCGAGCAGTACTTC	CASSFTGQGGEQYF
TRBD1	TRBV11-3	many	TRBJ2-5	TGTGCCAGCAGCCCGACAGGGGTTGAGACCCAGTACTTC	CASSPTGVETQYF
TRBD1	TRBV20-1	many	TRBJ2-1	TGCAGTGCTAGGAATTCGAGGGGGCGGGATGAGCAGTTCTTC	CSARNSRGRDEQFF
TRBD1	TRBV29-1	.	TRBJ1-1	TGCAGCGCGCATGACAGGGGGAACACTGAAGCTTTCTTT	CSAHDRGNTEAFF
.	TRBV7-9	few	TRBJ2-7	TGTGCCAGCTCCCCCAGGGGGGCAGCCTCCTACGAGCAGTACTTC	CASSPRGAASYEQYF
.	TRBV30	many	TRBJ2-2	TGTGCCTGGAGTACCGGGACTCACTTGGGCGGGGAGCTGTTTTTT	CAWSTGTHLGGELFF
.	TRBV6-1	.	TRBJ1-5	TGTGCCAGCAGGCTGGACGGCAATCAGCCCCAGCATTTT	CASRLDGNQPQHF
TRBD1	TRBV11-2	.	TRBJ1-4	TGTGCCAGCAGCCGGGGACAGGCATTATCGGGGCGGAATGAAAAACTGTTTTTT	CASSRGQALSGRNEKLFF
TRBD2	TRBV11-3	many	TRBJ2-5	TGTGCCAGCAGCCCTCGACTAGCGGGAGCGGAAGAGACCCAGTACTTC	CASSPRLAGAEETQYF
.	TRBV30	.	TRBJ1-1	TGTGCCTGGAGAATCAGGGGCATGAACACTGAAGCTTTCTTT	CAWRIRGMNTEAFF
TRBD1	TRBV9	many	TRBJ1-4	TGTGCCAGCAGCGCCCGGACAGGGGTGGGAGAAAAACTGTTTTTT	CASSARTGVGEKLFF
TRBD1	TRBV7-9	.	TRBJ1-2	TGTGCCAGCAGCACGGGACAGGGGGCCGATATTGGCTATGGCTACACCTTC	CASSTGQGADIGYGYTF
.	TRBV29-1	.	TRBJ2-7	TGCAGCGTTGAAGATCGCCCTATCGGATTCTACAATCAGCAGTACTTC	CSVEDRPIGFYNQQYF
.	TRBV11-3	many	TRBJ2-5	TGTGCCAGCAGCTTAGTGATGGACTCCGGGGGGCCCGAGACCCAGTACTTC	CASSLVMDSGGPETQYF
.	TRBV7-6	few	TRBJ1-5	TGTGCCAGCAGCTTAGCGCACGGTAGCAATCAGCCCCAGCATTTT	CASSLAHGSNQPQHF
.	TRBV4-3	.	TRBJ1-5	TGCGCCAGCAGCCAAGCGAGGCAGGGCCCCTATAGCAATCAGCCCCAGCATTTT	CASSQARQGPYSNQPQHF
.	TRBV28	.	TRBJ2-7	TGTGCCAGCAGCTTAGCGGAGACAAGCGCCTACGAGCAGTACTTC	CASSLAETSAYEQYF
TRBD1	TRBV9	few	TRBJ2-7	TGTGCCAGCAGCGTATATCCCGGACAGGGAAGCGAGCAGTACTTC	CASSVYPGQGSEQYF
.	TRBV19	many	TRBJ1-1	TGTGCCAGTAGTATCTCCGTTCGGAGGGCTGAAGCTTTCTTT	CASSISVRRAEAFF
.	TRBV6-5	many	TRBJ1-6	TGTGCCAGCAGTTACTCGACAGACTCCTATAATTCACCCCTCCACTTT	CASSYSTDSYNSPLHF
.	TRBV12-3/TRBV12-4	.	TRBJ2-5	TGTGCCAGCAGTTTCGGGGCAGGGGGGACAGAGACCCAGTACTTC	CASSFGAGGTETQYF
TRBD2	TRBV15	many	TRBJ2-3	TGTGCCACCAGCAGAGATCACGCGGTTAGCGGGAGCACAGATACGCAGTATTTT	CATSRDHAVSGSTDTQYF
TRBD2	TRBV11-3	many	TRBJ2-7	TGTGCCAGCAGAACGAGCGGGAGTCCCCCCTACGAGCAGTACTTC	CASRTSGSPPYEQYF
.	TRBV11-2	many	TRBJ2-6	TGTGCCAGCAGCTTAGACAGGGTGAGAGGGGCCAACGTCCTGACTTTC	CASSLDRVRGANVLTF
.	TRBV13	few	TRBJ2-1	TGTGCCAGCAGCTTAGATAGCACCGACAATGAGCAGTTCTTC	CASSLDSTDNEQFF
TRBD2	TRBV28	many	TRBJ2-2	TGTGCCAGCACCCCTAGCGGCAGGTGGACCGGGGAGCTGTTTTTT	CASTPSGRWTGELFF
TRBD1	TRBV12-3/TRBV12-4	many	TRBJ2-4	TGTGCCTGGCAGGGGGCGAGGGCCAAAAACATTCAGTACTTC	CAWQGARAKNIQYF
.	TRBV28	.	TRBJ1-2	TGTGCCAGCAGTTCTCAGGACCGCGCGCCTGGCTACACCTTC	CASSSQDRAPGYTF
.	TRBV20-1	.	TRBJ2-3	TGCAGTGCTCCCCCCGGGGGCGCTTACACAGATACGCAGTATTTT	CSAPPGGAYTDTQYF
.	TRBV20-1	many	TRBJ2-2	TGCAGTGCCCGACTAGGATCGAACACCGGGGAGCTGTTTTTT	CSARLGSNTGELFF
.	TRBV2	many	TRBJ1-1	TGTGCCACCCGGTTCCGGGGAGACACTGAAGCTTTCTTT	CATRFRGDTEAFF
.	TRBV3-1	many	TRBJ2-5	TGTGCCAGCAGCCACACGGAGGAGGTGGGGTGGGCTGAGACCCAGTACTTC	CASSHTEEVGWAETQYF
TRBD2	TRBV25-1	few	TRBJ2-1	TGTGCCAGCAGCGAGACTAGCATCGGTGAGCAGTTCTTC	CASSETSIGEQFF
.	TRBV19	few	TRBJ1-1	TGTGCCAGTAGTATTGTAGGACGTTCGAACACTGAAGCTTTCTTT	CASSIVGRSNTEAFF
TRBD2	TRBV5-8	.	TRBJ2-7	TGTGCCAGCACGCCGGGACTAGCGGGAAACTACGAGCACTACTTC	CASTPGLAGNYEHYF
.	TRBV6-1	few	TRBJ1-4	TGTGCCAGCAGTGAAGCCTCAGCAACTAATGAAAAACTGTTTTTT	CASSEASATNEKLFF
.	TRBV4-2	.	TRBJ2-7	TGTGCCAGCAGCCAAGATTGGGTGGACTACGAGCAGTACTTC	CASSQDWVDYEQYF
TRBD2	TRBV15	.	TRBJ2-3	TGTGCCGCCAGCAGAGCTAGCGGTAACACAGATACGCAGTATTTT	CAASRASGNTDTQYF
.	TRBV9	.	TRBJ2-1	TGTGCCAGCAGCGTAGTGCCCAGCGGGTACGATGAGCAGTTCTTC	CASSVVPSGYDEQFF
.	TRBV12-3/TRBV12-4	many	TRBJ2-1	TGTGCCAGCAGTTTTGACTGGGGGGCGGGCTCCTACAATGAGCAGTTCTTC	CASSFDWGAGSYNEQFF
.	TRBV28	many	TRBJ2-5	TGTGCCAGCACCCCCGGGCAGGGAGGAGAGACCCAGTACTTC	CASTPGQGGETQYF
.	TRBV9	many	TRBJ1-5	TGTGCCAGCAGCCCGGGGGTGGGCGCCTCCAATCAGCCCCAGCATTTT	CASSPGVGASNQPQHF
TRBD2	TRBV20-1	many	TRBJ2-1	TGCAGTGCTATATCCGGGACTATAAATGAGCAGTTCTTC	CSAISGTINEQFF
.	TRBV19	many	TRBJ2-2	TGTGCCAGTAGTATAGCGGCTGTCGGGGAGCTGTTTTTT	CASSIAAVGELFF
.	TRBV5-1	.	TRBJ2-6	TGCGCCAGCAGCTCCGACTACTCTGGGGCCAACGTCCTGACTTTC	CASSSDYSGANVLTF
.	TRBV20-1	.	TRBJ1-1	TGCAGTGCCGAAAAGACAGGAAGGGCTGAAGCTTTCTTT	CSAEKTGRAEAFF
.	TRBV20-1	.	TRBJ2-3	TGCAGTGCACCGGCCGGGACAGATACGCAGTATTTT	CSAPAGTDTQYF
TRBD2	TRBV7-2	many	TRBJ2-7	TGTGCCAGCAGCATACTAGCGGGAGATTACTCCTACGAGCAGTACTTC	CASSILAGDYSYEQYF
.	TRBV7-2	many	TRBJ2-1	TGTGCCAGCAGCTACCTACAGGGTTACAATGAGCAGTTCTTC	CASSYLQGYNEQFF
.	TRBV29-1	.	TRBJ2-3	TGCAGCGTTGGCCCCATAGATGAGGGAGATACGCAGTATTTT	CSVGPIDEGDTQYF
.	TRBV7-9	.	TRBJ1-1	TGTGCCAGCAGCTTTCCAACCACTGAAGCTTTCTTT	CASSFPTTEAFF
.	TRBV11-2	.	TRBJ1-3	TGTGCCAGCAGCTTATATCGAGGGATCGACTCTGGAAACACCATATATTTT	CASSLYRGIDSGNTIYF
TRBD1	TRBV6-1	many	TRBJ1-1	TGTGCCAGCAGTGAACCGACAGGGGCCGACTCCACTGAAGCTTTCTTT	CASSEPTGADSTEAFF
TRBD2	TRBV12-3/TRBV12-4	.	TRBJ2-7	TGTGCCAGCAGTCCGGGACTAGCGGGAGGGAGTTTCTACGAGCAGTACTTC	CASSPGLAGGSFYEQYF